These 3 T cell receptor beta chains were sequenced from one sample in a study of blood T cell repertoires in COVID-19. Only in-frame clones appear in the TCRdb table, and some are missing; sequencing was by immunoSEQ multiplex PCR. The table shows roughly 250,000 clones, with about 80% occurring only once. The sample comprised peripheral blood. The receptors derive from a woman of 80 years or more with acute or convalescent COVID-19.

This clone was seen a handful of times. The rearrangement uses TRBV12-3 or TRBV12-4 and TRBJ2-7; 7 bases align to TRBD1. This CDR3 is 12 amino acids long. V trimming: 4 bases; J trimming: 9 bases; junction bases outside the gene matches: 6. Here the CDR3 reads CASSSQDRLQYF. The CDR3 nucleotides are TGTGCCAGCAGTTCTCAGGACAGGCTGCAGTACTTC.

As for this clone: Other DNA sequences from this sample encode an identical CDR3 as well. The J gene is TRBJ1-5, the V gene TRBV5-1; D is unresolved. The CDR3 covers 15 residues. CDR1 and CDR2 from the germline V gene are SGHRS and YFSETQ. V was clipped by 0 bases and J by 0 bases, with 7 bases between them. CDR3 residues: CASSLAGNSNQPQHF. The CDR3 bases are TGCGCCAGCAGCTTGGCGGGGAATAGCAATCAGCCCCAGCATTTT.

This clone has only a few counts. The CDR3 is CASSDSLAVTEAFF. The CDR3 nucleotides read TGTGCCAGCTCCGACTCCTTGGCGGTCACTGAAGCTTTCTTT. This rearrangement joins TRBV6-5 to TRBJ1-1; D unclear. Trimming removed 8 bases from V and 4 bases from J, with 17 bases in between. The germline CDR1 and CDR2 sequences are MNHEY and SVGAGI. The CDR3 totals 14 residues.